This T cell receptor (beta chain) stems from a study of regulatory and conventional T cells in RAG deficiency. As concerns this clone: Its specificity is unknown.

Data came from immunoSEQ multiplex PCR; TCRdb stores just in-frame clones and leaves some out. The data hold roughly 35,000 clones, with about 91% observed a single time. Study conclusions and caveats: These Omenn syndrome Treg sorts may hold peripherally activated cells instead.

CDR1 and CDR2 from the germline V gene are MDHEN and SYDVKM. This CDR3 has 12 residues. The germline V and J ends were trimmed by 8 bases and 1 base, with 8 bases remaining between them. The same data also went into a second study, on regulatory T cells. That work adds: The PCR used 52 TRBV and 13 TRBJ primers.

The clonotype comes from a human donor in good health. The material sequenced was CD8+ T cells sorted from blood. The chain employs TRBV28 and TRBJ1-1; D might be TRBD1 (5 bases). The CDR3 loop reads CASSTGNTEAFF. The CDR3 DNA reads as TGTGCCAGCTCAACAGGGAACACTGAAGCTTTCTTT. Combining the CDR3 with reference TRBV28 and TRBJ1-1 gives the whole variable domain DVKVTQSSRYLVKRTGEKVFLECVQDMDHENMFWYRQDPGLGLRLIYFSYDVKMKEKGDIPEGYSVSREKKERFSLILESASTNQTSMYLCASSTGNTEAFFGQGTRLTVV.